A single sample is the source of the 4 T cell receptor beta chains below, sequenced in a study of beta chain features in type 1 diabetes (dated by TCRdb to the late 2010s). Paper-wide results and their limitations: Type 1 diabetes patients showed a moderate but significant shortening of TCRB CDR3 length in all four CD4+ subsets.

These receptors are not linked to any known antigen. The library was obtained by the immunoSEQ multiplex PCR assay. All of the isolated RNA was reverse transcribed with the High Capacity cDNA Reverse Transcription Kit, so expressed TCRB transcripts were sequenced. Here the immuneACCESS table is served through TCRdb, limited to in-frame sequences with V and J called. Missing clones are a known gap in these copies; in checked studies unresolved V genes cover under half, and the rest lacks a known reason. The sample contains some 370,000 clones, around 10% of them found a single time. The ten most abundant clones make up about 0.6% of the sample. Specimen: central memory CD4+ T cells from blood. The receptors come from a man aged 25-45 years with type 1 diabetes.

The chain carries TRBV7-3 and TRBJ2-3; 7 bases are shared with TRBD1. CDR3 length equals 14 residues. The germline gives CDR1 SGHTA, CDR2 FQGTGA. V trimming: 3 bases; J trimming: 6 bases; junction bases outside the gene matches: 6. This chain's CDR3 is CASSLDRSMDTQYF. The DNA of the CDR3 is TGTGCCAGCAGCTTGGACAGGTCCATGGATACGCAGTATTTT.

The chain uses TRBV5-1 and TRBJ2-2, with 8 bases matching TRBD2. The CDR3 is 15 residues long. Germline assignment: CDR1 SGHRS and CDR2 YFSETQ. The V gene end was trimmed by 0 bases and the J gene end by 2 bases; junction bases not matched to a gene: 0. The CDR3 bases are TGCGCCAGCAGCTTGGGGACTAGCAACACCGGGGAGCTGTTTTTT. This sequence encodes CASSLGTSNTGELFF.

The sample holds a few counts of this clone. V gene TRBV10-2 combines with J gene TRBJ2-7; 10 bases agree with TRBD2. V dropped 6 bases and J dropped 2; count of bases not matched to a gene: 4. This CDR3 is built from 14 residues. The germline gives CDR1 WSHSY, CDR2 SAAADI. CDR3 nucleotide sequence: TGCGCCAGCAGGAGGACTAGCGGTGCCTACGAGCAGTACTTC. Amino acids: CASRRTSGAYEQYF.

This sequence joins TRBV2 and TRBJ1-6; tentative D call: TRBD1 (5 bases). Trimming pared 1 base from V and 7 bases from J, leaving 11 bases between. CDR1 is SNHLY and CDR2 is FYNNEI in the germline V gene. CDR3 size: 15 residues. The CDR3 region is CASSEEAGLNSPLHF. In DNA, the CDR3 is TGTGCCAGCAGTGAAGAGGCAGGGCTAAATTCACCCCTCCACTTT.